This T cell receptor beta chain comes out of a study of T cells in Graves' hyperthyroidism and ophthalmopathy. Uncontrolled infection, other autoimmune disease, pregnancy or lactation disqualified patients from enrolment. Germline loops: CDR1 GTSNPN, CDR2 SVGIG (reference sequence). CDR3 size: 11 residues. V was pared by 0 bases and J by 4 bases, with 3 bases between. This clonotype was counted ten times or more. Authors of the study amplified TCR beta CDR3 regions from RNA transcripts. When the TCR CDR3 underwent first-round RT-PCR, the HTBI primer set was used. Using its own MiXCR run on the multiplex PCR reads, TCRdb lists one record per CDR3 protein. The data hold around 300,000 distinct CDR3 sequences, with roughly 13% observed a single time.

V gene TRBV30 combines with J gene TRBJ2-5; D uncertain. Sequenced: blood. This sequence originates from a woman aged 30 to 39 with Graves' hyperthyroidism that later progressed to Graves' ophthalmopathy. The CDR3 region is CAWSVGETQYF. CDR3 sequence (DNA): TGTGCCTGGAGTGTGGGAGAGACCCAGTACTTC.